This TCR beta chain was recovered during a study of T-cell reconstitution after alpha-beta-depleted transplantation in children. Broader study findings: By about two months after transplant, alpha-beta T cells reportedly arose from several hundred graft clones that had expanded. T-cell counts and diversity at one year following transplant were attributed mainly to newly produced T cells.

A word on this clonotype: The antigen remains unidentified.

Library preparation (for TCRbeta) was performed with unique molecular identifiers. TCRdb re-derived calls from the PCR reads in MiXCR, one entry per CDR3 protein. The repertoire holds roughly 790,000 distinct CDR3 sequences, about 15% seen once, with about 5% in the top ten. Trimming removed 0 bases from V and 0 bases from J, with 9 bases in between. This CDR3 is 15 amino acids long. CDR1 and CDR2 (germline): DFQATT, SNEGSKA (reference sequence). The receptor comes from a male patient younger than 18 who had a stem cell transplant for acute lymphoblastic leukemia, so the T cells may come from the graft donor. This chain uses TRBV20-1 with TRBJ1-5, with a possible D match to TRBD1 (6 bases). Sample: PBMCs, mostly from graft donor cells, taken 360 days after TCRalphabeta/CD19-depleted stem cell transplant. Here the CDR3 reads CSARDGGLSNQPQHF. As DNA, the CDR3 is TGCAGTGCTAGAGACGGGGGGCTTAGCAATCAGCCCCAGCATTTT.